This entry describes one TCR beta chain. Its antigen is currently unknown. CDR1 is SEHNR, CDR2 FQNEAQ, per germline (reference sequence). The CDR3 covers 12 residues. The data were obtained in a study of CXCR3-negative and CXCR3-positive naive CD8 T cells. Broader study findings: The study inferred TCR strength from TRB CDR3 properties and found comparable surface CD5 between naive subsets. With respect to TRBV-TRBJ usage, naive CXCR3-negative and CXCR3-positive cells were similar; memory differed. Greater hydrophobicity was found in TRB CDR3s of CXCR3-positive naive cells than of CXCR3-negative naive cells.

It was by 5' RACE with UMI labels that the TRB cDNA libraries were prepared. No DNA is given; TCRdb re-called the 5' RACE reads and lists each CDR3 protein once. Its listing shows under 150,000 distinct CDR3 sequences. Triplicate sorts of roughly 300,000 cells per CD8+ subset. Naivety in CD8+ T cells corresponded to a CD45RO-CCR7+CD27+CD95- phenotype. Sequenced input: naive CXCR3+ CD8+ T cells from blood. Subset meaning: CD45RO-CCR7+CD27+CD95- naive CD8+ T cells expressing CXCR3 (TNR3+). The TCR comes from a human donor in good health. Some clones in this sample may be carry-over from other donors' samples. This rearrangement joins TRBV7-9 to TRBJ2-7. The CDR3 protein is CASSLNNYEQYF.